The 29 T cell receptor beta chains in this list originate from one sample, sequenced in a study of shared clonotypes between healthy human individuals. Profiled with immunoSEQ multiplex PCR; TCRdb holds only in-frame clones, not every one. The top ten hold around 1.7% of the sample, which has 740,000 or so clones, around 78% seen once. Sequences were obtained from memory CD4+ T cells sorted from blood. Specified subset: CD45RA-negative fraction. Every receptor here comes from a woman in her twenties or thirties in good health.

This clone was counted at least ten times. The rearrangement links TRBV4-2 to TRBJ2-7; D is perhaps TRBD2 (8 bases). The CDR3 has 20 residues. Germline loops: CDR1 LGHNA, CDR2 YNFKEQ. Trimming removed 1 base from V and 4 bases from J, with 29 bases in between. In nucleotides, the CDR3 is TGTGCCAGCAGCCAAGCCCCAGGGGGGCGGGAGGCCGGCCGGCGGTACGAGCAGTACTTC. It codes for CASSQAPGGREAGRRYEQYF.

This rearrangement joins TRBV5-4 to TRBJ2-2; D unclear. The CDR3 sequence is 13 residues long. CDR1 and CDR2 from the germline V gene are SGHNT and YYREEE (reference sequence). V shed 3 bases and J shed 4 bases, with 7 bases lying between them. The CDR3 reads CASSSSSTGELFF. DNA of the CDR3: TGTGCCAGCAGCTCCTCCAGCACCGGGGAGCTGTTTTTT.

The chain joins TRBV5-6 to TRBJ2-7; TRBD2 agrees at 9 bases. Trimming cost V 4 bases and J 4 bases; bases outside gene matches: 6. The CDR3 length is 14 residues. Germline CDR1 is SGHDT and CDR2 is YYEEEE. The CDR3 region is CASSGSGRKYEQYF. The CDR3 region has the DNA TGTGCCAGCAGCGGTAGCGGGAGAAAATACGAGCAGTACTTC.

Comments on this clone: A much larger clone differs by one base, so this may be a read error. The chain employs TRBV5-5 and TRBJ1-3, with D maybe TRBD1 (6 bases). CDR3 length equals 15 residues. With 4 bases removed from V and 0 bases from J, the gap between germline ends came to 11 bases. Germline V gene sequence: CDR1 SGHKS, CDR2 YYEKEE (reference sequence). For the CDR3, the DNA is TGTGCCAGCAGCCTCGGACAGTACTCTGGAAACACCATATATTTT. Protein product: CASSLGQYSGNTIYF.

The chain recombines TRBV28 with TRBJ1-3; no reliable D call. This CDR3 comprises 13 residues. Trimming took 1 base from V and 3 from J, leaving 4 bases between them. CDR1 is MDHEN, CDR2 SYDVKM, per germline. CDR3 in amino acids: CASSLLVGNTIYF. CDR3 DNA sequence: TGTGCCAGCAGTTTATTGGTTGGAAACACCATATATTTT.

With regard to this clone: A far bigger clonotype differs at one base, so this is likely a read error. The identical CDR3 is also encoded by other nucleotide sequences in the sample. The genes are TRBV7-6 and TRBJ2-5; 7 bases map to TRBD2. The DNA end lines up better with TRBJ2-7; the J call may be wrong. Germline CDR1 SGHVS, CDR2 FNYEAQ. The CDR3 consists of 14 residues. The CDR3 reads CASSLQRDSYEQYF. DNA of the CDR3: TGTGCCAGCAGCTTACAGCGGGACTCGTACGAGCAGTACTTC.

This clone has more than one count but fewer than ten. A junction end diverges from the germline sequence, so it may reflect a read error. In DNA, the CDR3 is TGTGCCAGCAGGTTATCCAGGGGCTCCAGCGGGGAGCTGTTTTTT. Translated: CASRLSRGSSGELFF. The chain joins TRBV28 to TRBJ2-2, with a tentative D call TRBD1 (6 bases). CDR1 and CDR2 (germline): MDHEN, SYDVKM. The CDR3 is 15 residues long. The whole variable domain, remainder taken from reference TRBV28 and TRBJ2-2, is DVKVTQSSRYLVKRTGEKVFLECVQDMDHENMFWYRQDPGLGLRLIYFSYDVKMKEKGDIPEGYSVSREKKERFSLILESASTNQTSMYLCASRLSRGSSGELFFGEGSRLTVL.

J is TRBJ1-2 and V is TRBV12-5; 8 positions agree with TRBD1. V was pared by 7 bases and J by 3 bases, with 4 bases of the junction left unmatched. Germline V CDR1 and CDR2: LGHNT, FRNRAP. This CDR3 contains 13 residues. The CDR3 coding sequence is TGTGCTAGTGCCCCGGACAGGGACTATGGCTACACCTTC. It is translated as CASAPDRDYGYTF.

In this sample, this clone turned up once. The CDR3 nucleotides are TGTGCCAGTAGTACTACCCGGGCCACCTCTGGAAACACCATATATTTT. Protein: CASSTTRATSGNTIYF. This rearrangement joins TRBV19 to TRBJ1-3; no reliable D call. In germline, CDR1 is LNHDA, CDR2 SQIVND (reference sequence). V was pared by 4 bases and J by 0 bases, with 13 bases between. This CDR3 is 16 amino acids long.

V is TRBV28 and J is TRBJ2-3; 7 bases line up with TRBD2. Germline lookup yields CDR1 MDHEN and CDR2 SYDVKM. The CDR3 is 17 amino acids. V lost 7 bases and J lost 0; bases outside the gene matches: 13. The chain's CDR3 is CASTPAGAGHSTDTQYF. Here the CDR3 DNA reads TGTGCCAGCACCCCGGCCGGAGCGGGGCATAGCACAGATACGCAGTATTTT.

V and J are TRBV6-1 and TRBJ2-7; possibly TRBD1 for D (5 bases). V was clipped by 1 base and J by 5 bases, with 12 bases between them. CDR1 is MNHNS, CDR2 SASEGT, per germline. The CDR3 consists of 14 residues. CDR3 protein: CASSEVRGSHEQYF. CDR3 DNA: TGTGCCAGCAGTGAAGTAAGGGGCAGCCACGAGCAGTACTTC.

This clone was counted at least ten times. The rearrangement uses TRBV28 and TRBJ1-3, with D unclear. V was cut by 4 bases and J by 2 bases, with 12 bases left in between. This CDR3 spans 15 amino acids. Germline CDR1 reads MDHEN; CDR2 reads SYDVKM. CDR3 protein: CASSWQHTAGNTIYF. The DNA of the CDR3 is TGTGCCAGCAGTTGGCAACATACAGCTGGAAACACCATATATTTT.

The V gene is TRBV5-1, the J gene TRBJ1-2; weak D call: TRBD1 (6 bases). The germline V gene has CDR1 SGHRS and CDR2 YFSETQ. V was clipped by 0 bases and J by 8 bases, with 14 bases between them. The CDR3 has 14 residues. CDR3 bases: TGCGCCAGCAGCTTGGAAGTACAGGGTGGCGGCTACACCTTC. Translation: CASSLEVQGGGYTF.

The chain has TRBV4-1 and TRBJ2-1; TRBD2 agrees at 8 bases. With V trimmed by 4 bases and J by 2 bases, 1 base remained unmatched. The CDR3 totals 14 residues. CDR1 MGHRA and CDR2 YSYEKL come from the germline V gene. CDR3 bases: TGCGCCAGCAGCCCGGGAGGGGCCTACAATGAGCAGTTCTTC. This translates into CASSPGGAYNEQFF.

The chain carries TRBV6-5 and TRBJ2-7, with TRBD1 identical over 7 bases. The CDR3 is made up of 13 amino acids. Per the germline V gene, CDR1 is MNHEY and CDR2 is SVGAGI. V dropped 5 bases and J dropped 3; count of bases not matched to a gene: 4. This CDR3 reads CASSPQGDYEQYF. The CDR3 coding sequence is TGTGCCAGCAGTCCCCAGGGGGACTACGAGCAGTACTTC.

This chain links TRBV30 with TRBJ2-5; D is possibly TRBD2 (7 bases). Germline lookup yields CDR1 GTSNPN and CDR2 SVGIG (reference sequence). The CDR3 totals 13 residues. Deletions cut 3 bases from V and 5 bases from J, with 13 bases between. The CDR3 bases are TGTGCCTGGAGACGGGGGGCTGGCGAGACCCAGTACTTC. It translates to CAWRRGAGETQYF.

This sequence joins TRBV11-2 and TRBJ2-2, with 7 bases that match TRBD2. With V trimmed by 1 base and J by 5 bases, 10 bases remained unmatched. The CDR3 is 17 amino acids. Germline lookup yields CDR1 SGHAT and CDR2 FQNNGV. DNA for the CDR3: TGTGCCAGCAGCTTAGGTAGTCGCGGGAGACTAACCGGGGAGCTGTTTTTT. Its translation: CASSLGSRGRLTGELFF.

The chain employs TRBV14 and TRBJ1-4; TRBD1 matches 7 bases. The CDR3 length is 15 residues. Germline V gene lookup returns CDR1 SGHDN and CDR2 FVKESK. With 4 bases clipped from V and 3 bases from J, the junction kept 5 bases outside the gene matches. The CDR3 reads CASSRKTGPNEKLFF. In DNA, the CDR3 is TGTGCCAGCAGCCGAAAGACAGGGCCTAATGAAAAACTGTTTTTT.

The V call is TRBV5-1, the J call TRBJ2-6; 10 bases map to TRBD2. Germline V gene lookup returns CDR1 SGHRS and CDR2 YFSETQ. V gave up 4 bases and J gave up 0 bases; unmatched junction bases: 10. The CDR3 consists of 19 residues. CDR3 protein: CASSKLAGPNFSGANVLTF. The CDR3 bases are TGCGCCAGCAGCAAACTAGCGGGACCAAACTTCTCTGGGGCCAACGTCCTGACTTTC.

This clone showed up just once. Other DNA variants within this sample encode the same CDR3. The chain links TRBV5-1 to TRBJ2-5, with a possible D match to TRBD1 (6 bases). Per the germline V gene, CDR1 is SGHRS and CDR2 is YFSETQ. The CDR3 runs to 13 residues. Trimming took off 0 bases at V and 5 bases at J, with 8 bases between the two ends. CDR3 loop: CASSLVGQETQYF. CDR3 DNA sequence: TGCGCCAGCAGCTTGGTAGGACAGGAGACCCAGTACTTC.

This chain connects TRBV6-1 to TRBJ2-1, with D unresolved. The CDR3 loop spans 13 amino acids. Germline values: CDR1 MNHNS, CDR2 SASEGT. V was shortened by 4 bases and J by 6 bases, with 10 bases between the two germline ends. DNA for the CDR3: TGTGCCAGCAGTGGTTCCAGGATCAATGAGCAGTTCTTC. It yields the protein CASSGSRINEQFF.

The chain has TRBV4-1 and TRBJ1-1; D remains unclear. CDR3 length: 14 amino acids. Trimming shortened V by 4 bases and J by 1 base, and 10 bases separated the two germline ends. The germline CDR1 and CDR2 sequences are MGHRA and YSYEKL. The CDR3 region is CASSLTKGNTEAFF. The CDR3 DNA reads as TGCGCCAGCAGCCTGACAAAAGGGAACACTGAAGCTTTCTTT.

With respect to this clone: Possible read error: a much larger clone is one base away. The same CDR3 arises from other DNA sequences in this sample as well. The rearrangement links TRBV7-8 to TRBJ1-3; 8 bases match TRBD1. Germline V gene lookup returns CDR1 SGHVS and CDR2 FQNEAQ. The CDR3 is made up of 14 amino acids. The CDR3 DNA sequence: TGTGCCAGCAGCTCCCAGGGGGCGGGAAACACTATATATTTT. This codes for CASSSQGAGNTIYF.

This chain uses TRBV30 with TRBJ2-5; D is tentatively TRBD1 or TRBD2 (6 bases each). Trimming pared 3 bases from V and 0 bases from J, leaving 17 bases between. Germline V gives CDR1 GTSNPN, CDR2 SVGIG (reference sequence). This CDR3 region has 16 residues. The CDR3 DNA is TGTGCCTGGAGGGGGGGCTATGGTATCAACCAAGAGACCCAGTACTTC. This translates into CAWRGGYGINQETQYF. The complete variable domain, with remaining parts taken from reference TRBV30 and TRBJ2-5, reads SQTIHQWPATLVQPVGSPLSLECTVEGTSNPNLYWYRQAAGRGLQLLFYSVGIGQISSEVPQNLSASRPQDRQFILSSKKLLLSDSGFYLCAWRGGYGINQETQYFGPGTRLLVL.

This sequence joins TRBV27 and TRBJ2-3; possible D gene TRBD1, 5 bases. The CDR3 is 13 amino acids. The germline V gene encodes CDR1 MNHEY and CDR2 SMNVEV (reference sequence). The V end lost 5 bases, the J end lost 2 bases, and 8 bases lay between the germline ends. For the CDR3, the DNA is TGTGCCAGCAGTAGACAGAACACAGATACGCAGTATTTT. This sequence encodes CASSRQNTDTQYF.

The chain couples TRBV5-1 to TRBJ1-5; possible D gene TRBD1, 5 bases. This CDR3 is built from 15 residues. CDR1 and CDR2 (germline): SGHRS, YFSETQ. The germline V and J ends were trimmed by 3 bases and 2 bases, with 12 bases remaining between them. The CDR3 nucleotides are TGCGCCAGCAGCTATGGGGGTATGGGCAATCAGCCCCAGCATTTT. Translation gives CASSYGGMGNQPQHF.

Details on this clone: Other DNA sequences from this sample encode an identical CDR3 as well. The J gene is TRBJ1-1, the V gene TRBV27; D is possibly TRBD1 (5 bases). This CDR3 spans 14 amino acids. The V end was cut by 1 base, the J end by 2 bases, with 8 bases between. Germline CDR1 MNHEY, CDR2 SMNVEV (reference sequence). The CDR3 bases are TGTGCCAGCAGTTTATGGGGGGAAAACACTGAAGCTTTCTTT. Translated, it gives CASSLWGENTEAFF.

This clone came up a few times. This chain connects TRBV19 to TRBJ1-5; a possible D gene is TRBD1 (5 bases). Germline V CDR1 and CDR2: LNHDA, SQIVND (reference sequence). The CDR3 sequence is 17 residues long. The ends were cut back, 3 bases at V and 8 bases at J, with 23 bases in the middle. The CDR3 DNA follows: TGTGCCAGTAGTATTGGACGGCGGAATGGGGACCTAGAGCCCCAGCATTTT. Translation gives CASSIGRRNGDLEPQHF. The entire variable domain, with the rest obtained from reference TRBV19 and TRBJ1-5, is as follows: DGGITQSPKYLFRKEGQNVTLSCEQNLNHDAMYWYRQDPGQGLRLIYYSQIVNDFQKGDIAEGYSVSREKKESFPLTVTSAQKNPTAFYLCASSIGRRNGDLEPQHFGDGTRLSIL.

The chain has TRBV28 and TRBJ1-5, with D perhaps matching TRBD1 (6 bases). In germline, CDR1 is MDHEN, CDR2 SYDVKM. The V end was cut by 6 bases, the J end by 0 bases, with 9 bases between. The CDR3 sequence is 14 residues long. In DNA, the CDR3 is TGTGCCAGCAGGCGGACAGCTAGCAATCAGCCCCAGCATTTT. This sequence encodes CASRRTASNQPQHF.